The clone carrying this T cell receptor (beta chain) has a handful of counts. Its antigen is as yet unknown. The entry originates in a study of cytomegalovirus exposure and HLA in healthy donors. The CDR3 runs to 17 residues. The germline CDR1 and CDR2 sequences are KGHSH and LQKENI. Trimming removed 3 bases from V and 5 bases from J; junction bases left unmatched: 10. The primer mix had 60 Vbeta and 13 Jbeta primers. The table came from immunoSEQ multiplex PCR; TCRdb's copy has only in-frame clones and leaves some out. The profile shows some 140,000 clones, roughly 78% of them singletons. The study's findings and limits: The later analysis indicated that the majority of CMV-associated TCR beta chains appeared HLA-restricted.

This receptor was taken from a man aged 40-55 years in good health and CMV-seropositive. The genes are TRBV18 and TRBJ1-6, with 7 bases lining up with TRBD1. Input material: PBMCs. The DNA of the CDR3 is TGTGCCAGCTCACCTAGACGTGCAGGGGGAAATAATTCACCCCTCCACTTT. This encodes CASSPRRAGGNNSPLHF.